This T cell receptor (beta chain) emerged from a study of shared clonotypes between healthy human individuals. General study points: Rarefaction showed sorted-subset sequencing was incomplete despite large depth. The study generally estimated greater richness for naive than memory subsets.

As for this clone: Its specificity is unknown. This same CDR3 is encoded by further DNA sequences in the sample.

Repertoires were generated with immunoSEQ multiplex PCR, while TCRdb's copy carries only in-frame clones and drops some. The table includes about 2.3 million clones, about 92% detected once. The CDR3 has 11 amino acids. V was pared by 3 bases and J by 8 bases, with 5 bases between. Germline V gives CDR1 DFQATT, CDR2 SNEGSKA (reference sequence). This sequence was found in a man in his late teens or twenties in good health. Some clones in this sample may be carry-over from other donors' samples. Source material: naive CD4+ T cells from PBMCs. Sample subset: CD45RA+ positively selected. The chain recombines TRBV20-1 with TRBJ1-6; no clear D gene. For the CDR3, the DNA is TGCAGTGCTAGTCTCCATTCACCCCTCCACTTT. Translated, it gives CSASLHSPLHF.